The 3 T cell receptor beta chains below all came from one sample that was sequenced in a study of T cell responses to AZD1222 COVID-19 vaccine. Using immunoSEQ multiplex PCR, the repertoire was profiled, and TCRdb retains in-frame clones only, with some absent. The table records about 63,000 clones, approximately 83% of them present only once. Source: peripheral blood, taken 28 days after the second AZD1222 dose. These receptors were taken from an adult who received the AZD1222 COVID-19 vaccine.

This rearrangement joins TRBV13 to TRBJ2-1; 10 bases line up with TRBD1. This CDR3 region has 15 residues. Germline CDR1 and CDR2: PRHDT and FYEKMQ (reference sequence). J was trimmed by 8 bases and V by 5 bases; bases with no gene match: 9. CDR3 in amino acids: CASSEGQGVRDEQFF. The CDR3 nucleotides read TGTGCCAGCAGCGAAGGACAGGGGGTAAGAGATGAGCAGTTCTTC. Looking up the rest from reference TRBV13 and TRBJ2-1 gives the full variable domain: AAGVIQSPRHLIKEKRETATLKCYPIPRHDTVYWYQQGPGQDPQFLISFYEKMQSDKGSIPDRFSAQQFSDYHSELNMSSLELGDSALYFCASSEGQGVRDEQFFGPGTRLTVL.

The chain joins TRBV19 to TRBJ1-2; D is unclear. Germline CDR1 reads LNHDA; CDR2 reads SQIVND (reference sequence). Trimming took 5 bases from V and 4 from J, leaving 11 bases between them. The CDR3 runs 13 residues. CDR3 coding DNA: TGTGCCAGTAGTCATCGACGGTCCTATGGCTACACCTTC. This gives the protein CASSHRRSYGYTF.

The chain employs TRBV6-1 and TRBJ1-4, with a tentative D call TRBD1 (6 bases). There are 19 residues in the CDR3. Germline-derived CDR1 and CDR2 are MNHNS and SASEGT. V lost 1 base to trimming and J lost 7 bases, with 25 bases between them. The CDR3 DNA follows: TGTGCCAGCAGTGAAGGGGGGGGGCCACTCTCCTGGAGGGTTGAAAAACTGTTTTTT. Translation gives CASSEGGGPLSWRVEKLFF.